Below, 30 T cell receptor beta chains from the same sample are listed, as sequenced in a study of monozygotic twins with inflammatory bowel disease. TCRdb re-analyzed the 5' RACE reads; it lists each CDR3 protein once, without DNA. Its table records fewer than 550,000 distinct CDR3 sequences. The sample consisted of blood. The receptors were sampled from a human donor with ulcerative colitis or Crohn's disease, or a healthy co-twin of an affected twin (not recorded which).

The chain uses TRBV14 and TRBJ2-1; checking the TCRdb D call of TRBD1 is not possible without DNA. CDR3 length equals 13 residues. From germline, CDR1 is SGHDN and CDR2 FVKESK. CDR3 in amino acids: CASSGQLGNEQFF.

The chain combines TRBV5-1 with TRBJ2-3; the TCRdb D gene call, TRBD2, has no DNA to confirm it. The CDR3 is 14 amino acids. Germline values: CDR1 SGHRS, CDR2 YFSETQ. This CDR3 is CASSPGGHADTQYF.

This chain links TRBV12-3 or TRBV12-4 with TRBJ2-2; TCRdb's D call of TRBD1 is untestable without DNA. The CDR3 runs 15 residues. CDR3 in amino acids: CASSLVQGGTGELFF.

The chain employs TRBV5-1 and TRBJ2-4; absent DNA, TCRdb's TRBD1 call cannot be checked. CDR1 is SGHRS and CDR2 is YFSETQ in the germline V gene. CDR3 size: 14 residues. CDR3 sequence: CASSFNPDPNIQYF.

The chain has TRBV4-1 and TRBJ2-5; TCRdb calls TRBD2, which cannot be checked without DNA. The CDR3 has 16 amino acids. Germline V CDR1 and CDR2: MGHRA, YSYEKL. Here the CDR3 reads CASSQELAGGLETQYF.

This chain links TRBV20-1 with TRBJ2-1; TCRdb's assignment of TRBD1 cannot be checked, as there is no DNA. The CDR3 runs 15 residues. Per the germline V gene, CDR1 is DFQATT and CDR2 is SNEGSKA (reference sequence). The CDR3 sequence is CSASNPSGAPREQFF.

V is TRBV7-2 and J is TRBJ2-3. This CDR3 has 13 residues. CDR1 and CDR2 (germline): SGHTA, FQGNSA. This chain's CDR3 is CASSLGLKGTQYF. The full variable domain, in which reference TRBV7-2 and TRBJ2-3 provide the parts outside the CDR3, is GAGVSQSPSNKVTEKGKDVELRCDPISGHTALYWYRQSLGQGLEFLIYFQGNSAPDKSGLPSDRFSAERTGGSVSTLTIQRTQQEDSAVYLCASSLGLKGTQYFGPGTRLTVL.

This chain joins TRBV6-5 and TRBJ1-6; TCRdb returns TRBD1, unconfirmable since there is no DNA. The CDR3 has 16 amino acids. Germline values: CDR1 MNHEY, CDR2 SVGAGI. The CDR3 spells CASSYSRDRGSSPLHF.

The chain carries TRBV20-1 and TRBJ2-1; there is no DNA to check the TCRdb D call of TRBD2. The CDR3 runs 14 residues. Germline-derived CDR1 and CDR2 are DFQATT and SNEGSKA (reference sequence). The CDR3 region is CSAEAGRTNNEQFF.

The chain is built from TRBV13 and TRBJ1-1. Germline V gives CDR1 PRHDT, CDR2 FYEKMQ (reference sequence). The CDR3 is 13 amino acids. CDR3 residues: CASSPFMNTEAFF.

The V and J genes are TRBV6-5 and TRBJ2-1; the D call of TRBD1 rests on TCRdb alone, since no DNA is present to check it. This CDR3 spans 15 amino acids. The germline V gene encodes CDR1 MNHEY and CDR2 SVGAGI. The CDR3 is CASITGVPSYNEQFF.

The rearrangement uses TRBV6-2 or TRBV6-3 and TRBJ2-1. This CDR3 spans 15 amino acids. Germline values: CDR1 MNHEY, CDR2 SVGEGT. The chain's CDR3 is CASSFRGLMYNEQFF.

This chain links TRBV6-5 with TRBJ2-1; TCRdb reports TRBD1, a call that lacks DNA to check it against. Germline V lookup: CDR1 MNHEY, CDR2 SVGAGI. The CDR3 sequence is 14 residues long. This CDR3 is CASSWTASPDEQFF.

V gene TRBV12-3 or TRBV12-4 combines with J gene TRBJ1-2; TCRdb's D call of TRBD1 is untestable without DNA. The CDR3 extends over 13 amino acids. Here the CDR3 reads CASSWGLNYGYTF.

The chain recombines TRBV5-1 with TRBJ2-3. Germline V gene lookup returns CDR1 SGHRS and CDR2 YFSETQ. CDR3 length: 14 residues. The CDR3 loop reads CASKSPESWDTQYF. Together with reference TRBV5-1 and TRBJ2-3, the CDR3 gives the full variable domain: KAGVTQTPRYLIKTRGQQVTLSCSPISGHRSVSWYQQTPGQGLQFLFEYFSETQRNKGNFPGRFSGRQFSNSRSEMNVSTLELGDSALYLCASKSPESWDTQYFGPGTRLTVL.

CDR3 residues: CASSWTLGTLGTEAFF. J is TRBJ1-1 and V is TRBV5-6. CDR1 is SGHDT and CDR2 is YYEEEE in the germline V gene. This CDR3 has 16 amino acids.

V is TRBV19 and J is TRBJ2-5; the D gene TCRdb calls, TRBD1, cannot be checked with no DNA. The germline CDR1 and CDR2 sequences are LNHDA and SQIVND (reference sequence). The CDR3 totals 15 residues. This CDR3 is CASSYGAAPQETQYF.

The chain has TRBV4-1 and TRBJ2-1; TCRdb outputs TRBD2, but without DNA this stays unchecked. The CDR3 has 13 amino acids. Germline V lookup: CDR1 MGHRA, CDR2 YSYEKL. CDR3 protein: CASSQGTSGSTFF.

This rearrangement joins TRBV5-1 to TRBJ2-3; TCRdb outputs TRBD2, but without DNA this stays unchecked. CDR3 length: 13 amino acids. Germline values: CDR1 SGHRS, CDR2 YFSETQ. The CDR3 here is CASRDYVTDTQYF.

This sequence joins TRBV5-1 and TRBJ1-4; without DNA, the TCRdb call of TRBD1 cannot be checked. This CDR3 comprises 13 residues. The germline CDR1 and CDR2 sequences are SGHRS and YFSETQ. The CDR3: CASSIGTEEKLFF.

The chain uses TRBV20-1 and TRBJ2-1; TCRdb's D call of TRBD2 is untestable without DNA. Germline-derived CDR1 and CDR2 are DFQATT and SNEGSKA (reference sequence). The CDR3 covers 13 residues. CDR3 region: CSATSSTSGRLFF.

The CDR3 sequence is CAGSRDLKGEQYF. The chain links TRBV14 to TRBJ2-7; TCRdb indicates TRBD1, and absent DNA this call remains unverified. This CDR3 comprises 13 residues. In germline, CDR1 is SGHDN, CDR2 FVKESK.

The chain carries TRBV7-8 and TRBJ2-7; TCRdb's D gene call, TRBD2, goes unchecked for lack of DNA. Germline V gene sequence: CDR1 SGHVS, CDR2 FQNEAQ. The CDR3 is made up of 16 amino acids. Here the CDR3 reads CASSPYRLAGHYEQYF. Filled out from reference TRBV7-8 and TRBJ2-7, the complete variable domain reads GAGVSQSPRYKVAKRGQDVALRCDPISGHVSLFWYQQALGQGPEFLTYFQNEAQLDKSGLPSDRFFAERPEGSVSTLKIQRTQQEDSAVYLCASSPYRLAGHYEQYFGPGTRLTVT.

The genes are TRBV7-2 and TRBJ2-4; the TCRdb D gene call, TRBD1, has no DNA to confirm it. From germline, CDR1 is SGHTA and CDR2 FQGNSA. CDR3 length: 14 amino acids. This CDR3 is CASSLGTPLGIQYF.

CDR3 loop: CASRGQGFGYGYTF. The chain links TRBV2 to TRBJ1-2; without DNA, the TCRdb call of TRBD1 cannot be checked. Looked up from germline, CDR1 is SNHLY and CDR2 is FYNNEI. This CDR3 is 14 amino acids long.

The chain's CDR3 is CATWDRVQDTQYF. The chain combines TRBV5-5 with TRBJ2-3; without DNA, the TCRdb call of TRBD1 cannot be checked. The CDR3 has 13 amino acids. The V gene's germline CDR1 is SGHKS and CDR2 YYEKEE (reference sequence).

CDR3 sequence: CASSPGLAGVFARTDTQYF. This chain joins TRBV6-4 and TRBJ2-3; checking the TCRdb D call of TRBD2 is not possible without DNA. Germline V gene data show CDR1 as MRHNA and CDR2 as SNTAGT. The CDR3 is 19 amino acids.

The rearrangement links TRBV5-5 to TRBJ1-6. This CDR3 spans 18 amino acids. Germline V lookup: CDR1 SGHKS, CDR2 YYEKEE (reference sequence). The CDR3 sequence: CASSTPGLLSSYNSPLHF.

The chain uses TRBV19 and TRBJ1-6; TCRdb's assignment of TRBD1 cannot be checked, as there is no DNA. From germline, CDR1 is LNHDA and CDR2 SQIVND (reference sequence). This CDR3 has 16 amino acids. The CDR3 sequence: CASSPLDRGYNSPLHF.

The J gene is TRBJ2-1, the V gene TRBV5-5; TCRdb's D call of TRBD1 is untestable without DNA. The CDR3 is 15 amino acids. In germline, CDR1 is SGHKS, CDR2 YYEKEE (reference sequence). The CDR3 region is CASSLLGQDLGEQFF.